This TCR beta chain was captured by sequencing in a study of OX40 agonist ivuxolimab in advanced cancers. Findings of the study overall: Patients with a partial response at 0.1-3.0 mg/kg had among the lowest clonal expansion.

Details on this clone: Its antigen remains unidentified.

Using immunoSEQ multiplex PCR, the repertoire was profiled, and TCRdb retains in-frame clones only, with some absent. The table has tens of thousands of clones, about 90% seen once. Trimming took 5 bases from V and 0 from J, leaving 8 bases between them. The germline V gene has CDR1 LNHDA and CDR2 SQIVND (reference sequence). The CDR3 is 14 amino acids. This clonotype was sampled from an adult with an advanced solid tumor such as melanoma, head and neck, liver or kidney cancer. The chain links TRBV19 to TRBJ1-5; weak D call: TRBD1 (5 bases). Material: CD4+ or CD8+ T cells sorted from blood, obtained in a trial of the OX40 agonist ivuxolimab. The CDR3 loop reads CASSWQGSNQPQHF. The CDR3 DNA reads as TGTGCCAGTAGTTGGCAGGGTAGCAATCAGCCCCAGCATTTT.